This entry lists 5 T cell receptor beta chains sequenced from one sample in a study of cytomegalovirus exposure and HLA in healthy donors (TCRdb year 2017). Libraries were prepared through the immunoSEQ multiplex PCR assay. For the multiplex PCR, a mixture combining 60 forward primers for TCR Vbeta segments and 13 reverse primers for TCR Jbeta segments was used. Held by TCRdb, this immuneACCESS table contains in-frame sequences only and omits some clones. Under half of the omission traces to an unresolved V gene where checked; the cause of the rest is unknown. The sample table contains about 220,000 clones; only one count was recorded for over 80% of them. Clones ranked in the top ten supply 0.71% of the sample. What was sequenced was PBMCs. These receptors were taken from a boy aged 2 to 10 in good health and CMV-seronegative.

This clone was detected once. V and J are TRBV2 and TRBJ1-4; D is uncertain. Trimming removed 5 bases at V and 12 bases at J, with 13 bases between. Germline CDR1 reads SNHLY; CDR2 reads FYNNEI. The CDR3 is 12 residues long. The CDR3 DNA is TGTGCCAGCAGTCAGGCTCTTGTAGAACTGTTTTTT. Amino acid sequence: CASSQALVELFF.

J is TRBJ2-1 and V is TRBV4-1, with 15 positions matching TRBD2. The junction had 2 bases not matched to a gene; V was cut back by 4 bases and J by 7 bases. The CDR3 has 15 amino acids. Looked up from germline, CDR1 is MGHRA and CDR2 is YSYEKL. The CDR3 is CASSPGLAGGNEQFF. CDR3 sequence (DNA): TGCGCCAGCAGCCCAGGACTAGCGGGAGGGAATGAGCAGTTCTTC.

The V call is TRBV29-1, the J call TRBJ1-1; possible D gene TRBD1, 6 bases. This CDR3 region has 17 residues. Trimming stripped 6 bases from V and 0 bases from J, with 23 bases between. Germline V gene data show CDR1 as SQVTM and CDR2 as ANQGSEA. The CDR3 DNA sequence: TGCAGCGTGGAAAGGGCAGGGGATCAGTCAATGAACACTGAAGCTTTCTTT. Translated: CSVERAGDQSMNTEAFF.

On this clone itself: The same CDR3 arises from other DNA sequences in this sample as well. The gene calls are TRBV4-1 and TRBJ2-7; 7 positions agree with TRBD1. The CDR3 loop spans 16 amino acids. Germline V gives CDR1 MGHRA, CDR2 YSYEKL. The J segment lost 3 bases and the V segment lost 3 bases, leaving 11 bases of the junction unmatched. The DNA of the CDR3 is TGCGCCAGCAGCCAGGTCAGGGACAGTGGATTCTACGAGCAGTACTTC. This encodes CASSQVRDSGFYEQYF.

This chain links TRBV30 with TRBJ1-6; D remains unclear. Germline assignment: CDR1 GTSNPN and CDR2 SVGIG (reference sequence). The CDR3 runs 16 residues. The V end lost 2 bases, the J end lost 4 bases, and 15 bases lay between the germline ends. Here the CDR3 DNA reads TGTGCCTGGAGTACGTCCCAACCCCGGTATAATTCACCCCTCCACTTT. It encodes CAWSTSQPRYNSPLHF.